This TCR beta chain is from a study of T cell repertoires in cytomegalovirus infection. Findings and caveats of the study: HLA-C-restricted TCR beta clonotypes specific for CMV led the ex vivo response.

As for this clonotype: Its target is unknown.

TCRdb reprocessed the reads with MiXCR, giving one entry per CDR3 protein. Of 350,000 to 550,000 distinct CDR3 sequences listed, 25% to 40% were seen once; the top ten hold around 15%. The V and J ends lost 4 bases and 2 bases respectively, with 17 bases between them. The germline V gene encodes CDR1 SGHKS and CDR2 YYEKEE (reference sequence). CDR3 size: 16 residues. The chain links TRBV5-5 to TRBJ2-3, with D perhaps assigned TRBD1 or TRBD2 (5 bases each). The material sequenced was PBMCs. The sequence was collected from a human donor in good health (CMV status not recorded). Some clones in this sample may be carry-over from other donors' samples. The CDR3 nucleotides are TGTGCCAGCAGCCGCTCCGGGACGGAGTACACAGATACGCAGTATTTT. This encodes CASSRSGTEYTDTQYF.